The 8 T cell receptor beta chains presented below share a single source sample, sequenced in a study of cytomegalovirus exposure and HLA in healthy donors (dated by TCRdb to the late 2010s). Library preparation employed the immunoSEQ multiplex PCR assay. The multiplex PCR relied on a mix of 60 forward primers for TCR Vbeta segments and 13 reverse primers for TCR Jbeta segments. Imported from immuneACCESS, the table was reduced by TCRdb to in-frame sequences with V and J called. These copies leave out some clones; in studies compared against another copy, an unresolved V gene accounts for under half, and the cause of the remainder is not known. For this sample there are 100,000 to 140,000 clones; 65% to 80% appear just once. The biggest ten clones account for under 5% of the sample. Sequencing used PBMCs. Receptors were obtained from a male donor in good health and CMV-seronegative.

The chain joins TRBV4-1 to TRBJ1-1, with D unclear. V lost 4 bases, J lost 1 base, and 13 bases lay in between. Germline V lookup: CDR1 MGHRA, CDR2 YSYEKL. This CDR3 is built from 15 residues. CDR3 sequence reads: CASSRVLTENTEAFF. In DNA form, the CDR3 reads TGCGCCAGCAGCCGAGTTCTTACAGAGAACACTGAAGCTTTCTTT.

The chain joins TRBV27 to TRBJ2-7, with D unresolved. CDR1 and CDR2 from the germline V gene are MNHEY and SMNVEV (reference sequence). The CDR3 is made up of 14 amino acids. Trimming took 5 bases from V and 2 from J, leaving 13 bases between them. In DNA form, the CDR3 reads TGTGCCAGCAGTCAATCTAGAAATACCTACGAGCAGTACTTC. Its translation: CASSQSRNTYEQYF.

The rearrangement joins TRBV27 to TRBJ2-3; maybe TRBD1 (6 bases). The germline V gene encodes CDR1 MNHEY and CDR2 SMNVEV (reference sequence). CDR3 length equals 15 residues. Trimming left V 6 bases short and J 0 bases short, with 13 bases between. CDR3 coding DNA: TGTGCCAGCAGCAGGGGCGGACCTAGCACAGATACGCAGTATTTT. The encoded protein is CASSRGGPSTDTQYF.

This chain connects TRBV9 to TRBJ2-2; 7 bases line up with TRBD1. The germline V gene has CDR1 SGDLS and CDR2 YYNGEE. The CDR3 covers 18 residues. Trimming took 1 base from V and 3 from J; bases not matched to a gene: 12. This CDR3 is CASSVPVTGEVDTGELFF. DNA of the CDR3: TGTGCCAGCAGCGTACCCGTTACAGGGGAAGTCGACACCGGGGAGCTGTTTTTT.

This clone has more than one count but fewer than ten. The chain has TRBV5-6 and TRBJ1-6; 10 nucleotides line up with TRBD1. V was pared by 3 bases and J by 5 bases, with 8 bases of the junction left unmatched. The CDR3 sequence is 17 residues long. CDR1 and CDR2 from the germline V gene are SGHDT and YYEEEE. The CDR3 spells CASSYDRGRDDNSPLHF. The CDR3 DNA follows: TGTGCCAGCAGCTATGACAGGGGGCGCGACGATAATTCACCCCTCCACTTT.

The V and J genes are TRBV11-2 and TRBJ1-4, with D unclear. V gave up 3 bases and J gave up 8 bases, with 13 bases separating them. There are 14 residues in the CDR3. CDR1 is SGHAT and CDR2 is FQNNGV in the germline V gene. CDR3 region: CASSFMSEREKLFF. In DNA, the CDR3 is TGTGCCAGCAGCTTTATGTCAGAGCGGGAAAAACTGTTTTTT.

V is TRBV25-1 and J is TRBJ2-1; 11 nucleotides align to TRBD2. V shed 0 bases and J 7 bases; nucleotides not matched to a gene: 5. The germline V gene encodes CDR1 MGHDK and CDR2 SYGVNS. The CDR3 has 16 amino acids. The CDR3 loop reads CASSEYRLAGGNEQFF. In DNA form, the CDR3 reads TGTGCCAGCAGTGAATATAGGCTAGCGGGGGGTAATGAGCAGTTCTTC.

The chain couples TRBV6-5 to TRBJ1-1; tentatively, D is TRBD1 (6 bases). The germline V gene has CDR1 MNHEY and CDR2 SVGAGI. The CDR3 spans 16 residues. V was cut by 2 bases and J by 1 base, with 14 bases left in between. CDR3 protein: CASSYSPGATNTEAFF. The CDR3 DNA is TGTGCCAGCAGTTACAGTCCAGGGGCGACGAACACTGAAGCTTTCTTT.